Listed here are 20 T cell receptor beta chains from one sample, sequenced in a study of T cells after yellow fever vaccination. TCRdb ran MiXCR on the 5' RACE reads and lists one entry per CDR3 protein. This sample carries about 350,000 distinct CDR3 sequences, approximately 8% of them seen once, and the ten largest clones take around 17%. The specimen comprised PBMCs, sampled more than 40 days after the first yellow fever vaccination. The receptors shown here come from a man between 18 and 29 years old who received the YFV17D yellow fever vaccine.

The chain carries TRBV5-1 and TRBJ2-1, with 10 nucleotides matching TRBD2. Germline CDR1 SGHRS, CDR2 YFSETQ. The CDR3 is 16 amino acids. After removal of 0 bases from V and 7 bases from J, the junction contained 7 bases not matched to a gene. The CDR3 DNA follows: TGCGCCAGCAGCTTGGTTGGGCTAGCGGGGGTTAATGAGCAGTTCTTC. This codes for CASSLVGLAGVNEQFF.

The J gene is TRBJ1-1, the V gene TRBV12-3 or TRBV12-4, with 9 positions matching TRBD1. Trimming took 5 bases from V and 5 from J; bases not matched to a gene: 0. CDR3 length: 12 residues. CDR3 DNA: TGTGCCAGCAGTGGACAGGGGACTGAAGCTTTCTTT. This encodes CASSGQGTEAFF.

The V gene is TRBV20-1, the J gene TRBJ1-1; D possibly corresponds to TRBD1 (5 bases). Trimming removed 7 bases at V and 3 bases at J, with 12 bases between. Germline V lookup: CDR1 DFQATT, CDR2 SNEGSKA (reference sequence). This CDR3 spans 12 amino acids. This chain's CDR3 is CSVPGLYTEAFF. Here the CDR3 DNA reads TGCAGTGTTCCAGGGTTGTACACTGAAGCTTTCTTT.

This clonotype was picked up a small number of times. This chain connects TRBV7-2 to TRBJ2-5; D is ambiguous. Per the germline V gene, CDR1 is SGHTA and CDR2 is FQGNSA. There are 13 residues in the CDR3. V shed 3 bases and J shed 4 bases, with 9 bases lying between them. In DNA, the CDR3 is TGTGCCAGCAGCTTTATCTCCTTAGAGACCCAGTACTTC. Its translation: CASSFISLETQYF.

This clonotype was recorded a few times. The chain recombines TRBV27 with TRBJ1-1, with 8 bases fitting TRBD1. Germline assignment: CDR1 MNHEY and CDR2 SMNVEV (reference sequence). V gave up 5 bases and J gave up 10 bases; unmatched junction bases: 12. The CDR3 has 14 amino acids. The CDR3 sequence: CASSPSPRGPVAFF. CDR3 nucleotide sequence: TGTGCCAGCAGTCCTAGTCCCAGGGGGCCTGTAGCTTTCTTT.

This clonotype was seen more than once but under ten times. The V call is TRBV28, the J call TRBJ1-5, with D possibly matching TRBD1 (5 bases). Germline CDR1 reads MDHEN; CDR2 reads SYDVKM. V gave up 3 bases and J gave up 4 bases, with 10 bases separating them. This CDR3 has 14 amino acids. The CDR3 bases are TGTGCCAGCAGTTTCGGGTCAGGGAATCAGCCCCAGCATTTT. Protein: CASSFGSGNQPQHF. Together with reference TRBV28 and TRBJ1-5, the CDR3 gives the full variable domain: DVKVTQSSRYLVKRTGEKVFLECVQDMDHENMFWYRQDPGLGLRLIYFSYDVKMKEKGDIPEGYSVSREKKERFSLILESASTNQTSMYLCASSFGSGNQPQHFGDGTRLSIL.

This clonotype came up many times. The chain uses TRBV20-1 and TRBJ1-4; tentative D call: TRBD1 (6 bases). V was trimmed by 6 bases and J by 7 bases, leaving 15 bases between them. The CDR3 totals 13 residues. The V gene's germline CDR1 is DFQATT and CDR2 SNEGSKA (reference sequence). The CDR3 loop reads CSAGGGGREKLFF. The CDR3 DNA follows: TGCAGTGCCGGAGGGGGTGGGCGTGAAAAACTGTTTTTT.

There are a few counts of this clonotype. The CDR3 sequence: CASSLGQGGQNIQYF. CDR3 sequence (DNA): TGTGCCAGCAGTTTAGGACAGGGGGGCCAAAACATTCAGTACTTC. This chain uses TRBV12-3 or TRBV12-4 with TRBJ2-4; 9 nucleotides align to TRBD1. The CDR3 contains 15 residues. V shed 1 base and J 5 bases; nucleotides not matched to a gene: 3.

This clonotype was seen a handful of times. The V gene is TRBV20-1, the J gene TRBJ2-1; maybe TRBD2 (7 bases). CDR3 length equals 15 residues. Per germline, CDR1 DFQATT and CDR2 SNEGSKA (reference sequence). V was shortened by 3 bases and J by 7 bases, with 19 bases between the two germline ends. The CDR3 nucleotides are TGCAGTGCTAGGAAATCGGGGGGCGCCCGGAATGAGCAGTTCTTC. This translates into CSARKSGGARNEQFF.

The chain is built from TRBV6-5 and TRBJ1-2; 9 nucleotides align to TRBD1. Germline-derived CDR1 and CDR2 are MNHEY and SVGAGI. V lost 0 bases to trimming and J lost 6 bases; unmatched junction nucleotides: 5. The CDR3 has 15 residues. The CDR3 coding sequence is TGTGCCAGCAGTTACTCTGGAACAGGGGGCAATGGCTACACCTTC. Translating gives CASSYSGTGGNGYTF.

This clonotype was observed at least ten times. The chain combines TRBV7-2 with TRBJ2-3; no reliable D call. Germline V gene lookup returns CDR1 SGHTA and CDR2 FQGNSA. CDR3 size: 12 residues. V was trimmed by 5 bases and J by 8 bases, leaving 11 bases between them. CDR3 DNA sequence: TGTGCCAGCAGCCCGGAGTATCTTACGCAGTATTTT. Translating gives CASSPEYLTQYF.

This clonotype turned up a few times. This chain connects TRBV7-9 to TRBJ2-1; the D is unclear. CDR3 length: 13 amino acids. In germline, CDR1 is SEHNR, CDR2 FQNEAQ (reference sequence). V dropped 2 bases and J dropped 6 bases, with 8 bases sitting between them. CDR3 protein: CASSLILVNEQFF. The CDR3 coding sequence is TGTGCCAGCAGCTTAATTCTAGTCAATGAGCAGTTCTTC.

The V call is TRBV7-8, the J call TRBJ2-7; unclear D gene. V lost 5 bases, J lost 2 bases, and 16 bases lay in between. The CDR3 extends over 15 amino acids. The V gene's germline CDR1 is SGHVS and CDR2 FQNEAQ. The CDR3 DNA reads TGTGCCAGCAGCGAAGAGAACAGAGAACCCTACGAGCAGTACGTC. It is translated as CASSEENREPYEQYV.

The chain links TRBV4-1 to TRBJ2-1, with D hard to call. CDR3 size: 16 residues. V dropped 0 bases and J dropped 4 bases, with 13 bases sitting between them. CDR1 is MGHRA and CDR2 is YSYEKL in the germline V gene. The CDR3 is CASSQEPSRHYNEQFF. CDR3 nucleotides: TGCGCCAGCAGCCAAGAACCCTCCAGACATTACAATGAGCAGTTCTTC.

The table lists this clonotype with many counts. The CDR3: CASTSGLAENEQFF. CDR3 in DNA: TGTGCCAGTACCTCGGGACTAGCGGAGAATGAGCAGTTCTTC. The rearrangement uses TRBV19 and TRBJ2-1; 11 positions match TRBD2. V shed 7 bases, J shed 7 bases, and the junction held 6 bases outside the gene matches. CDR3 length: 14 residues. The germline V gene encodes CDR1 LNHDA and CDR2 SQIVND (reference sequence).

This rearrangement joins TRBV4-3 to TRBJ2-1, with TRBD1 matching over 9 bases. The ends lost 0 bases at V and 8 bases at J; junction bases unmatched: 5. The CDR3 covers 15 residues. CDR1 and CDR2 (germline): LGHNA, YSLEER. The CDR3 DNA is TGCGCCAGCAGCCAAGAACAGGGGGCTCGAGATGAGCAGTTCTTC. Encoded protein: CASSQEQGARDEQFF.

This clonotype turned up a few times. This chain links TRBV20-1 with TRBJ2-1; possibly TRBD1 for D (5 bases). V was clipped by 5 bases and J by 7 bases, with 18 bases between them. This CDR3 is 14 amino acids long. Germline CDR1 DFQATT, CDR2 SNEGSKA (reference sequence). DNA of the CDR3: TGCAGTGCTGTTCCGTGGCCAAGGGGTAATGAGCAGTTCTTC. It encodes CSAVPWPRGNEQFF.

This clonotype was observed a handful of times. The chain uses TRBV7-9 and TRBJ2-7, with TRBD1 matching over 11 bases. From germline, CDR1 is SEHNR and CDR2 FQNEAQ (reference sequence). The trim removed 4 bases at V and 7 bases at J, leaving 9 bases unmatched. The CDR3 totals 15 residues. The chain's CDR3 is CASSSPGQGVWEQYV. Written as DNA, the CDR3 is TGTGCCAGCAGCTCACCGGGACAGGGGGTCTGGGAGCAGTACGTC.

The CDR3 reads CASSPRRTGETGELFF. CDR3 DNA: TGCGCCAGCAGCCCCAGACGGACAGGGGAAACCGGGGAGCTGTTTTTT. V and J are TRBV5-1 and TRBJ2-2; 9 bases are a match to TRBD1. In germline, CDR1 is SGHRS, CDR2 YFSETQ. J was trimmed by 5 bases and V by 4 bases; bases with no gene match: 9. CDR3 length: 16 amino acids.

This chain connects TRBV10-2 to TRBJ2-7; TRBD2 is a possible D gene (5 bases). The CDR3 covers 12 residues. V was cut by 6 bases and J by 2 bases, with 8 bases left in between. CDR1 is WSHSY and CDR2 is SAAADI in the germline V gene. The CDR3 coding sequence is TGCGCCAGCAGGGGGAGAGCCTACGAGCAGTACTTC. This encodes CASRGRAYEQYF.